These 23 T cell receptor beta chains share one sample of origin, sequenced in a study of Graves' ophthalmopathy and Graves' hyperthyroidism. RNA transcripts provided the template for amplifying TCR beta CDR3 regions. HTBI primers served in a first-round RT-PCR, which a second-round multiplex PCR followed. MiXCR was run by TCRdb on the multiplex PCR reads, yielding one entry per CDR3 protein. This table holds approximately 330,000 distinct CDR3 sequences, about 17% found once. The material sequenced was peripheral blood. The receptors were gathered from an adult man with Graves' ophthalmopathy.

This clonotype was seen ten or more times. Compared with germline, one end of the junction differs, possibly owing to a read error. V gene TRBV7-7 combines with J gene TRBJ2-2; 8 positions match TRBD1. The CDR3 is 15 amino acids. Looked up from germline, CDR1 is SSHAT and CDR2 is FNYEAQ (reference sequence). This chain's CDR3 is CASSQRPGGNWELFF. The CDR3, as DNA: TGTGCTAGCAGCCAGAGGCCAGGGGGCAACTGGGAGCTGTTTTTT.

This clonotype appeared once. A read error may be the cause here, since a much bigger clone is one base away. No conserved phenylalanine or tryptophan ends this CDR3, so it is likely a read error. V usage is TRBV30 and J usage is TRBJ1-1, with D maybe TRBD1 (5 bases). Germline V CDR1 and CDR2: GTSNPN, SVGIG (reference sequence). V gave up 1 base and J gave up 7 bases, with 10 bases separating them. The CDR3 loop spans 12 amino acids. The CDR3 region is CAWSAQGGEAFS. The CDR3 nucleotides read TGTGCCTGGAGTGCTCAGGGCGGTGAAGCTTTCTCT.

This clonotype was observed at least ten times. V is TRBV27 and J is TRBJ2-2; D gene uncertain. The CDR3 length is 12 residues. The germline V and J ends were trimmed by 8 bases and 3 bases, with 7 bases remaining between them. The germline V gene has CDR1 MNHEY and CDR2 SMNVEV (reference sequence). CDR3 region: CASAFYTGELFF. For the CDR3, the DNA is TGTGCCAGCGCCTTCTACACCGGGGAGCTGTTTTTT.

This clonotype was seen a few times. The chain couples TRBV6-1 to TRBJ1-1; weak D call: TRBD1 (5 bases). The CDR3 extends over 14 amino acids. The germline V gene encodes CDR1 MNHNS and CDR2 SASEGT. V shed 6 bases and J shed 1 base, with 12 bases lying between them. CDR3 amino acids: CASRIGTGNTEAFF. The CDR3 nucleotides are TGTGCCAGCAGAATTGGGACGGGGAACACTGAAGCTTTCTTT.

This clonotype showed up many times. V is TRBV7-2 and J is TRBJ1-2; TRBD1 might be the D (6 bases). This CDR3 contains 14 residues. Trimming took off 2 bases at V and 5 bases at J, with 12 bases between the two ends. CDR1 and CDR2 from the germline V gene are SGHTA and FQGNSA. The chain's CDR3 is CASSLMTGSYGYTF. Written as DNA, the CDR3 is TGTGCCAGCAGCTTAATGACAGGATCATATGGCTACACCTTC.

This clonotype was detected ten times or more. The gene calls are TRBV6-5 and TRBJ1-2; D call uncertain. The CDR3 spans 15 residues. The germline gives CDR1 MNHEY, CDR2 SVGAGI. The V gene lost 0 bases and the J gene lost 4 bases, with 12 bases spanning the gap. The CDR3 protein is CASSYSAVGSYGYTF. Written as DNA, the CDR3 is TGTGCCAGCAGTTACTCGGCCGTCGGTTCCTATGGCTACACCTTC.

This clonotype has ten or more counts. The chain joins TRBV20-1 to TRBJ1-2; TRBD1 is a possible D gene (5 bases). The CDR3 is 16 amino acids. The germline gives CDR1 DFQATT, CDR2 SNEGSKA (reference sequence). V was cut by 3 bases and J by 4 bases, with 21 bases left in between. This chain's CDR3 is CSASMAGGRSSYGYTF. CDR3 DNA: TGCAGTGCTAGTATGGCCGGGGGACGAAGCTCCTATGGCTACACCTTC.

This clonotype was observed at least ten times. The chain is built from TRBV14 and TRBJ2-7; D call uncertain. Germline V gene lookup returns CDR1 SGHDN and CDR2 FVKESK. Trimming took off 9 bases at V and 1 base at J, with 13 bases between the two ends. The CDR3 has 13 residues. The CDR3 protein is CASKSGQSYEQYF. CDR3 nucleotide sequence: TGTGCCAGTAAATCCGGGCAGTCCTACGAGCAGTACTTC.

This clonotype was found many times. The chain is built from TRBV24-1 and TRBJ2-5, with 7 bases aligning to TRBD1. The CDR3 consists of 16 residues. J lost 5 bases, V lost 4 bases, and 12 bases had no gene match. Germline V gene sequence: CDR1 KGHDR, CDR2 SFDVKD. Here the CDR3 reads CATSDHRRGGYETQYF. The CDR3 DNA sequence: TGTGCCACCAGTGACCACAGGCGAGGGGGCTATGAGACCCAGTACTTC.

For this clonotype: A junction end diverges from the germline sequence, so it may reflect a read error. The chain couples TRBV6-5 to TRBJ1-1, with D maybe TRBD1 (6 bases). The germline gives CDR1 MNHEY, CDR2 SVGAGI. The CDR3 covers 11 residues. The CDR3 nucleotides are TGTGCCATCATTTCACACAGGGAAGCTTGCTTT. It yields the protein CAIISHREACF.

In this sample, this clonotype turned up many times. The chain joins TRBV6-2 or TRBV6-3 to TRBJ2-2, with 9 bases identical to TRBD2. V lost 6 bases to trimming and J lost 0 bases; unmatched junction nucleotides: 5. The CDR3 contains 16 residues. Germline values: CDR1 MNHEY, CDR2 SVGEGT. The CDR3 loop reads CASRRTSGSNTGELFF. The CDR3 nucleotides read TGTGCCAGCAGACGAACTAGCGGGTCGAACACCGGGGAGCTGTTTTTT.

This clonotype was seen at least ten times. This sequence joins TRBV13 and TRBJ2-7; 8 nucleotides agree with TRBD2. Germline CDR1 is PRHDT and CDR2 is FYEKMQ (reference sequence). The trim removed 5 bases at V and 2 bases at J, leaving 8 bases unmatched. This CDR3 comprises 15 residues. CDR3 sequence (DNA): TGTGCCAGCAGCCGGGGGGTAGCGGGGCCCTACGAGCAGTACTTC. Translation gives CASSRGVAGPYEQYF.

In its sample, this clonotype was seen a few times. V usage is TRBV10-3 and J usage is TRBJ2-7; 9 nucleotides match TRBD2. Losses at the gene ends were 8 bases for V and 2 bases for J; bases not matched to a gene: 4. The CDR3 extends over 13 amino acids. Germline lookup yields CDR1 ENHRY and CDR2 SYGVKD. CDR3 region: CAIGGGRAYEQYF. In DNA, the CDR3 is TGTGCCATCGGGGGCGGGAGGGCCTACGAGCAGTACTTC.

This clonotype has a count of ten or more. The V gene is TRBV4-2, the J gene TRBJ1-1; 7 positions agree with TRBD1. The CDR3 consists of 16 residues. CDR1 and CDR2 (germline): LGHNA, YNFKEQ. Trimming removed 1 base from V and 7 bases from J; junction bases left unmatched: 12. CDR3 DNA sequence: TGTGCCAGCAGCCAAGTAGTAGTTGGACAGGAGGTTGAAGCTTTCTTT. This sequence encodes CASSQVVVGQEVEAFF.

Many counts were recorded for this clonotype. This sequence joins TRBV20-1 and TRBJ2-7; 9 positions agree with TRBD1. The CDR3 sequence is 14 residues long. With V trimmed by 1 base and J by 6 bases, 7 bases remained unmatched. The germline CDR1 and CDR2 sequences are DFQATT and SNEGSKA (reference sequence). CDR3 coding DNA: TGCAGTGCTAGAGTCCCGGGACAGGGCTTCGAGCAGTACTTC. This gives the protein CSARVPGQGFEQYF.

This clonotype was recorded at least ten times. The chain recombines TRBV6-1 with TRBJ1-5; D is undetermined. The CDR3 spans 15 residues. Germline assignment: CDR1 MNHNS and CDR2 SASEGT. V was pared by 0 bases and J by 4 bases, with 10 bases between. The CDR3 DNA is TGTGCCAGCAGTGAAGCTCGGGGTTTTAATCAGCCCCAGCATTTT. It codes for CASSEARGFNQPQHF.

This clonotype was recorded at least ten times. The J gene is TRBJ1-1, the V gene TRBV5-1; D remains unclear. The CDR3 runs 14 residues. Trimming left V 4 bases short and J 0 bases short, with 10 bases between. CDR1 is SGHRS, CDR2 YFSETQ, per germline. The CDR3 loop reads CASSPGRLNTEAFF. CDR3 DNA sequence: TGCGCCAGCAGCCCCGGGCGGTTGAACACTGAAGCTTTCTTT.

This clonotype was counted at least ten times. Given a much more abundant clone one base away, this may be a read error. This rearrangement joins TRBV7-2 to TRBJ1-1; perhaps TRBD1 as D (5 bases). Trimming took 5 bases from V and 3 from J, leaving 16 bases between them. The germline CDR1 and CDR2 sequences are SGHTA and FQGNSA. There are 15 residues in the CDR3. The CDR3 DNA reads as TGTGCCAGCAGCCCGAAGACAGAGGGGCACACTGAAGCTTTCTTT. Amino acid sequence: CASSPKTEGHTEAFF.

This clonotype was observed at least ten times. The chain is built from TRBV9 and TRBJ1-1; D gene ambiguous. V was cut by 4 bases and J by 6 bases, with 19 bases left in between. The CDR3 runs to 15 residues. Germline CDR1 and CDR2: SGDLS and YYNGEE. CDR3 coding DNA: TGTGCCAGCAGCTACCGACCCGACGGAACCGCTGAAGCTTTCTTT. Translated: CASSYRPDGTAEAFF.

In its sample, this clonotype was seen once. The chain combines TRBV20-1 with TRBJ2-7; 8 bases fit TRBD2. Germline CDR1 reads DFQATT; CDR2 reads SNEGSKA (reference sequence). V lost 3 bases, J lost 8 bases, and 9 bases stayed unmatched. The length of the CDR3 is 13 residues. Written as DNA, the CDR3 is TGCAGTGCTAGGGATAGCGGGGACTGGAAGCAGTACTTC. It translates to CSARDSGDWKQYF.

This clonotype showed up many times. The chain joins TRBV28 to TRBJ2-6; D ambiguous. Germline CDR1 is MDHEN and CDR2 is SYDVKM. V was pared by 8 bases and J by 2 bases, with 7 bases between. The CDR3 loop spans 13 amino acids. The CDR3 region is CASGTAGANVLTF. Here the CDR3 DNA reads TGTGCCAGCGGTACGGCTGGGGCCAACGTCCTGACTTTC. Combining the CDR3 with reference TRBV28 and TRBJ2-6 gives the whole variable domain DVKVTQSSRYLVKRTGEKVFLECVQDMDHENMFWYRQDPGLGLRLIYFSYDVKMKEKGDIPEGYSVSREKKERFSLILESASTNQTSMYLCASGTAGANVLTFGAGSRLTVL.

This clonotype was recorded once. This could be a read error, since a much larger clone is one nucleotide away. The chain carries TRBV12-3 or TRBV12-4 and TRBJ2-7; D is possibly TRBD2 (7 bases). This CDR3 spans 15 amino acids. DNA of the CDR3: TGTGTCAGCAGTTTAGGGGGGGCCAGGCGGGGCGAGCAGTACTTC. Its translation is CVSSLGGARRGEQYF.

This chain uses TRBV5-1 with TRBJ2-2; tentative D call: TRBD2 (5 bases). Trimming stripped 4 bases from V and 5 bases from J, with 15 bases between. CDR1 is SGHRS, CDR2 YFSETQ, per germline. The CDR3 length is 15 residues. CDR3 nucleotide sequence: TGCGCCAGCAGCCCGACAACCGGCGGGACCGGGGAGCTGTTTTTT. It yields the protein CASSPTTGGTGELFF. Variable domain in full (rest from reference TRBV5-1 and TRBJ2-2): KAGVTQTPRYLIKTRGQQVTLSCSPISGHRSVSWYQQTPGQGLQFLFEYFSETQRNKGNFPGRFSGRQFSNSRSEMNVSTLELGDSALYLCASSPTTGGTGELFFGEGSRLTVL.